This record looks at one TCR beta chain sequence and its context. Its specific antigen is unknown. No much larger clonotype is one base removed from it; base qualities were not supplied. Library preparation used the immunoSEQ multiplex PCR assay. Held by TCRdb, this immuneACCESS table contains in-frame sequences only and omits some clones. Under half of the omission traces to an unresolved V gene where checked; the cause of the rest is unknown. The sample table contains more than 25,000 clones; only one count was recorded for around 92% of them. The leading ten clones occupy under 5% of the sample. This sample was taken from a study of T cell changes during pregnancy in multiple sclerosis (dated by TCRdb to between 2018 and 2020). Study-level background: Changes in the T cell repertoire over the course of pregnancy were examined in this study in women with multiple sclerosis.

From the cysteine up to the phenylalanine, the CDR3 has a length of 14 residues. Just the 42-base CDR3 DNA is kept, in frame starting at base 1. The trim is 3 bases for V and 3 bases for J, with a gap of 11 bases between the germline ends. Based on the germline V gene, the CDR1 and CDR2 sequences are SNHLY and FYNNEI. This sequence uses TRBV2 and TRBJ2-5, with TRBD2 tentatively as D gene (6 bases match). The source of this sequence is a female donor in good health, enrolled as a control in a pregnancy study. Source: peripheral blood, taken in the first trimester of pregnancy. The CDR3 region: CASSDWTTKETQYF. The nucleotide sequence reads TGTGCCAGCAGTGACTGGACTACCAAAGAGACCCAGTACTTC.